One sample yielded the 31 T cell receptor beta chains listed below, sequenced in a study of cytomegalovirus exposure and HLA in healthy donors. PCR primers comprised 60 Vbeta and 13 Jbeta primers. Repertoires were generated with immunoSEQ multiplex PCR, while TCRdb's copy carries only in-frame clones and drops some. The sample table sets out approximately 180,000 clones. Sequences were obtained from PBMCs. These receptors were obtained from a man aged 30 to 45 in good health and CMV-seronegative.

The V gene is TRBV4-3, the J gene TRBJ2-5; 8 nucleotides align to TRBD2. Germline-derived CDR1 and CDR2 are LGHNA and YSLEER. V was clipped by 5 bases and J by 2 bases; unmatched bases: 4. The CDR3 length is 14 residues. CDR3 loop: CASSYERGQETQYF. CDR3 bases: TGCGCCAGCAGCTACGAGCGGGGGCAAGAGACCCAGTACTTC.

V is TRBV5-8 and J is TRBJ2-5, with D possibly being TRBD1 (5 bases). Germline assignment: CDR1 SGHTS and CDR2 YDEGEE. Trimming removed 0 bases at V and 5 bases at J, with 5 bases between. The length of the CDR3 is 12 residues. In DNA form, the CDR3 reads TGTGCCAGCAGCTTGGCAGGGGAGACCCAGTACTTC. It codes for CASSLAGETQYF. Supplemented by reference TRBV5-8 and TRBJ2-5, the full variable domain reads EAGVTQSPTHLIKTRGQQATLRCSPISGHTSVYWYQQALGLGLQFLLWYDEGEERNRGNFPPRFSGRQFPNYSSELNVNALELEDSALYLCASSLAGETQYFGPGTRLLVL.

The J gene is TRBJ1-2, the V gene TRBV19, with a possible D match to TRBD1 (5 bases). Germline V gene sequence: CDR1 LNHDA, CDR2 SQIVND (reference sequence). The CDR3 is 14 amino acids. Deletions cut 4 bases from V and 5 bases from J, with 14 bases between. CDR3 nucleotide sequence: TGTGCCAGTAGTACGGGGGATTGGAGATATGGCTACACCTTC. Translating it yields CASSTGDWRYGYTF.

The rearrangement joins TRBV5-1 to TRBJ2-1; possible D gene TRBD2, 6 bases. Germline CDR1 SGHRS, CDR2 YFSETQ. V dropped 4 bases and J dropped 7 bases, with 27 bases sitting between them. CDR3 length: 18 residues. The CDR3 region has the DNA TGCGCCAGCAGCCGGGTTGCGGCGAGGGGTAGCGGCATGAATGAGCAGTTCTTC. It translates to CASSRVAARGSGMNEQFF.

The chain uses TRBV6-1 and TRBJ2-5, with 8 positions matching TRBD1. Germline V gene lookup returns CDR1 MNHNS and CDR2 SASEGT. There are 17 residues in the CDR3. Unmatched junction bases numbered 11, after V lost 0 bases and J lost 5 bases. The CDR3 is CASSEAAGGLGGETQYF. CDR3 DNA: TGTGCCAGCAGTGAAGCGGCAGGGGGCTTAGGAGGGGAGACCCAGTACTTC.

The chain uses TRBV7-9 and TRBJ1-2, with 10 bases that match TRBD1. In germline, CDR1 is SEHNR, CDR2 FQNEAQ (reference sequence). Trimming removed 6 bases from V and 13 bases from J; junction bases left unmatched: 8. The CDR3 has 12 residues. Here the CDR3 reads CASSFTRDRGTF. For the CDR3, the DNA is TGTGCCAGCAGTTTTACTCGGGACAGGGGCACCTTC.

This chain joins TRBV6-4 and TRBJ1-4; perhaps TRBD1 as D (6 bases). The CDR3 extends over 14 amino acids. Germline V gene data show CDR1 as MRHNA and CDR2 as SNTAGT. Trimming removed 5 bases at V and 6 bases at J, with 13 bases between. This CDR3 is CASSQTGRHEKLFF. In DNA form, the CDR3 reads TGTGCCAGCAGTCAAACAGGGCGCCATGAAAAACTGTTTTTT.

This chain joins TRBV5-6 and TRBJ2-5, with TRBD1 as a possible D gene (5 bases). Germline V gene data show CDR1 as SGHDT and CDR2 as YYEEEE. The CDR3 is made up of 13 amino acids. The V end lost 2 bases, the J end lost 3 bases, and 8 bases lay between the germline ends. This CDR3 is CASSFGREETQYF. CDR3 bases: TGTGCCAGCAGCTTCGGCAGGGAAGAGACCCAGTACTTC.

The chain employs TRBV7-9 and TRBJ1-2, with a tentative D call TRBD1 (6 bases). Germline V gene sequence: CDR1 SEHNR, CDR2 FQNEAQ (reference sequence). This CDR3 spans 14 amino acids. Deletions cut 2 bases from V and 8 bases from J, with 15 bases between. In DNA form, the CDR3 reads TGTGCCAGCAGCTTAAAGACAGGCTCGAACGGCTACACCTTC. It is translated as CASSLKTGSNGYTF. The full variable domain, completed using reference TRBV7-9 and TRBJ1-2, is DTGVSQNPRHKITKRGQNVTFRCDPISEHNRLYWYRQTLGQGPEFLTYFQNEAQLEKSRLLSDRFSAERPKGSFSTLEIQRTEQGDSAMYLCASSLKTGSNGYTFGSGTRLTVV.

V gene TRBV7-9 combines with J gene TRBJ1-1; 7 bases fit TRBD1. The germline CDR1 and CDR2 sequences are SEHNR and FQNEAQ (reference sequence). This CDR3 is built from 17 residues. Losses at the gene ends were 5 bases for V and 0 bases for J; bases not matched to a gene: 12. CDR3 bases: TGTGCCAGCAGCCCCCAGAGAGACAGGGCGGTGAACACTGAAGCTTTCTTT. Translated, it gives CASSPQRDRAVNTEAFF. The full variable domain, its missing parts supplied by reference TRBV7-9 and TRBJ1-1, is DTGVSQNPRHKITKRGQNVTFRCDPISEHNRLYWYRQTLGQGPEFLTYFQNEAQLEKSRLLSDRFSAERPKGSFSTLEIQRTEQGDSAMYLCASSPQRDRAVNTEAFFGQGTRLTVV.

The chain is built from TRBV11-2 and TRBJ1-4, with 9 positions matching TRBD1. The trim removed 4 bases at V and 8 bases at J, leaving 8 bases unmatched. The germline V gene encodes CDR1 SGHAT and CDR2 FQNNGV. The CDR3 consists of 15 residues. The CDR3 spells CASSSPGQGGEKLFF. The DNA of the CDR3 is TGTGCCAGCAGCTCGCCGGGACAGGGTGGGGAAAAACTGTTTTTT.

The chain has TRBV19 and TRBJ2-1; 12 bases fit TRBD2. The germline V gene encodes CDR1 LNHDA and CDR2 SQIVND (reference sequence). V lost 10 bases, J lost 0 bases, and 4 bases stayed unmatched. This CDR3 is built from 15 residues. The CDR3 spells CAIGLAGTSYNEQFF. CDR3 sequence (DNA): TGTGCCATCGGACTAGCGGGGACCTCCTACAATGAGCAGTTCTTC.

The chain recombines TRBV28 with TRBJ2-2; weak D call: TRBD2 (6 bases). The V end lost 6 bases, the J end lost 6 bases, and 17 bases lay between the germline ends. The CDR3 length is 15 residues. Germline CDR1 and CDR2: MDHEN and SYDVKM. The CDR3 region is CASSLASDLAGELFF. DNA of the CDR3: TGTGCCAGCAGCCTCGCTAGCGATCTCGCCGGGGAGCTGTTTTTT.

This chain connects TRBV6-5 to TRBJ2-3; weak D call: TRBD2 (5 bases). Germline CDR1 reads MNHEY; CDR2 reads SVGAGI. The germline V and J ends were trimmed by 0 bases and 10 bases, with 20 bases remaining between them. This CDR3 has 16 amino acids. CDR3 sequence reads: CASSYSGLPSHESQYF. In nucleotides, the CDR3 is TGTGCCAGCAGTTACTCAGGACTCCCTTCACACGAGTCGCAGTATTTT.

This chain joins TRBV4-1 and TRBJ2-6, with 13 bases aligning to TRBD2. Germline CDR1 reads MGHRA; CDR2 reads YSYEKL. This CDR3 is 20 amino acids long. Trimming removed 0 bases from V and 4 bases from J; junction bases left unmatched: 9. The CDR3 DNA sequence: TGCGCCAGCAGCCAAGATATCACTAGCGGGGGGGCAGCCGGGGCCAACGTCCTGACTTTC. This gives the protein CASSQDITSGGAAGANVLTF.

The genes are TRBV5-8 and TRBJ1-4; TRBD1 agrees at 8 bases. Looked up from germline, CDR1 is SGHTS and CDR2 is YDEGEE. CDR3 length equals 15 residues. Trimming removed 1 base from V and 4 bases from J; junction bases left unmatched: 3. The CDR3 sequence is CASSLTGQGNEKLFF. In DNA, the CDR3 is TGTGCCAGCAGCTTGACCGGACAGGGTAATGAAAAACTGTTTTTT.

Worth noting for this clone: Other DNA sequences in the same sample also yield this CDR3. The CDR3 spells CASSLLTEGSTEAFF. The CDR3 DNA reads TGTGCCAGCTCATTATTAACGGAGGGCTCAACTGAAGCTTTCTTT. V is TRBV18 and J is TRBJ1-1; D is unclear. CDR3 length: 15 amino acids. The germline V gene has CDR1 KGHSH and CDR2 LQKENI. With 5 bases removed from V and 5 bases from J, the gap between germline ends came to 18 bases.

CDR3 amino acids: CASSFSQGGGGYTF. The CDR3 DNA reads as TGTGCCAGCAGTTTTAGTCAGGGCGGGGGTGGCTACACCTTC. The rearrangement links TRBV6-5 to TRBJ1-2, with D possibly being TRBD1 (5 bases). The germline V and J ends were trimmed by 4 bases and 7 bases, with 16 bases remaining between them. The CDR3 has 14 residues. CDR1 and CDR2 (germline): MNHEY, SVGAGI.

This chain connects TRBV28 to TRBJ2-1; D is perhaps TRBD2 (6 bases). The CDR3 loop spans 15 amino acids. CDR1 is MDHEN and CDR2 is SYDVKM in the germline V gene. V was trimmed by 1 base and J by 3 bases, leaving 10 bases between them. CDR3 in amino acids: CASSLSPSDYNEQFF. DNA of the CDR3: TGTGCCAGCAGTTTATCGCCTAGCGACTACAATGAGCAGTTCTTC. Filled out from reference TRBV28 and TRBJ2-1, the complete variable domain reads DVKVTQSSRYLVKRTGEKVFLECVQDMDHENMFWYRQDPGLGLRLIYFSYDVKMKEKGDIPEGYSVSREKKERFSLILESASTNQTSMYLCASSLSPSDYNEQFFGPGTRLTVL.

J is TRBJ1-1 and V is TRBV23-1; D remains unclear. TRBV23-1 is known as an ORF, though its function is uncertain. The CDR3 is 16 amino acids. V lost 4 bases and J 1 base, leaving 16 bases between the germline ends. DNA of the CDR3: TGCGCCAGCAGTCGACCCCCCGGAGAACCGAACACTGAAGCTTTCTTT. Its translation: CASSRPPGEPNTEAFF.

DNA for the CDR3: TGTGCCAGCAGCTTAACCCCTCCAGGGGGAGGCACAGATACGCAGTATTTT. Translation: CASSLTPPGGGTDTQYF. The chain is built from TRBV11-2 and TRBJ2-3; the match to TRBD1 covers 7 bases. The CDR3 is made up of 17 amino acids. The ends lost 2 bases at V and 1 base at J; junction bases unmatched: 9. Looked up from germline, CDR1 is SGHAT and CDR2 is FQNNGV.

The J gene is TRBJ2-3, the V gene TRBV5-1; 14 bases are a match to TRBD2. V lost 4 bases, J lost 4 bases, and 5 bases stayed unmatched. CDR3 length: 16 residues. Per the germline V gene, CDR1 is SGHRS and CDR2 is YFSETQ. CDR3 in amino acids: CASSLQGLAGADTQYF. CDR3 DNA: TGCGCCAGCAGCCTCCAGGGACTAGCGGGAGCAGATACGCAGTATTTT.

The gene calls are TRBV7-8 and TRBJ1-1; D not resolved. The CDR3 extends over 11 amino acids. The V and J ends lost 7 bases and 3 bases respectively, with 6 bases between them. Germline V gives CDR1 SGHVS, CDR2 FQNEAQ. As DNA, the CDR3 is TGTGCCAGCACCCAGGACACTGAAGCTTTCTTT. Translating gives CASTQDTEAFF.

J is TRBJ2-7 and V is TRBV25-1; 8 bases map to TRBD2. Germline-derived CDR1 and CDR2 are MGHDK and SYGVNS. The CDR3 spans 15 residues. The V segment lost 6 bases and the J segment 0 bases; nucleotides outside the gene matches: 7. This CDR3 reads CASRGTSSGSYEQYF. As DNA, the CDR3 is TGTGCCAGCAGGGGGACTAGTTCGGGCTCCTACGAGCAGTACTTC.

Remarks on this clone: Compared with germline, one end of the junction differs, possibly owing to a read error. The chain recombines TRBV6-5 with TRBJ2-7; 9 bases match TRBD1. CDR3 length equals 15 residues. Germline loops: CDR1 MNHEY, CDR2 SVGAGI. CDR3 nucleotides: TGTGCCAGCAATTACTCCGGGACAGGGCAGTACGAGCAGTACTTC. Amino acids: CASNYSGTGQYEQYF.

V gene TRBV5-1 combines with J gene TRBJ2-2; 10 positions match TRBD2. Trimming at V came to 3 bases and at J to 6 bases, leaving 11 bases not matched to a gene. Germline V gene sequence: CDR1 SGHRS, CDR2 YFSETQ. The CDR3 runs to 17 residues. In nucleotides, the CDR3 is TGCGCCAGCAGCTGGGGGCCTAGCGGGAGTGTGGCCGGGGAGCTGTTTTTT. This encodes CASSWGPSGSVAGELFF.

The chain employs TRBV10-3 and TRBJ1-1; a weak D match, TRBD1 (5 bases). V was pared by 3 bases and J by 1 base, with 6 bases between. The germline gives CDR1 ENHRY, CDR2 SYGVKD. The CDR3 has 13 residues. CDR3 coding DNA: TGTGCCATCAGTGATCAGGGGAACACTGAAGCTTTCTTT. It is translated as CAISDQGNTEAFF.

The gene calls are TRBV11-2 and TRBJ1-1; D is unclear. CDR3 size: 13 residues. Germline V lookup: CDR1 SGHAT, CDR2 FQNNGV. The V gene lost 8 bases and the J gene lost 0 bases, with 10 bases spanning the gap. This CDR3 is CASLNYLNTEAFF. DNA of the CDR3: TGTGCCAGCCTAAATTATTTGAACACTGAAGCTTTCTTT. Filled out from reference TRBV11-2 and TRBJ1-1, the complete variable domain reads EAGVAQSPRYKIIEKRQSVAFWCNPISGHATLYWYQQILGQGPKLLIQFQNNGVVDDSQLPKDRFSAERLKGVDSTLKIQPAKLEDSAVYLCASLNYLNTEAFFGQGTRLTVV.

The rearrangement links TRBV9 to TRBJ2-4, with 7 bases identical to TRBD2. The germline CDR1 and CDR2 sequences are SGDLS and YYNGEE. This CDR3 has 14 amino acids. V was pared by 3 bases and J by 6 bases, with 6 bases of the junction left unmatched. CDR3 residues: CASSAGGVRNIQYF. In DNA, the CDR3 is TGTGCCAGCAGCGCTGGGGGGGTTCGAAACATTCAGTACTTC.

This chain uses TRBV19 with TRBJ2-7; 10 bases are a match to TRBD1. Germline V gene lookup returns CDR1 LNHDA and CDR2 SQIVND (reference sequence). The CDR3 extends over 15 amino acids. V lost 4 bases and J lost 5; bases outside the gene matches: 8. The CDR3 sequence: CASSTPGQGQDEQYF. CDR3 nucleotides: TGTGCCAGTAGTACTCCGGGACAGGGGCAGGACGAGCAGTACTTC.

The chain combines TRBV2 with TRBJ2-3; a possible D gene is TRBD1 (6 bases). Germline V gene sequence: CDR1 SNHLY, CDR2 FYNNEI. Trimming shortened V by 5 bases and J by 2 bases, and 11 bases separated the two germline ends. This CDR3 contains 14 residues. The CDR3 reads CASSRQENTDTQYF. CDR3 nucleotides: TGTGCCAGCAGTAGACAGGAGAACACAGATACGCAGTATTTT.